This T cell receptor beta chain was captured in a study of OX40 agonist ivuxolimab in advanced cancers. The wider study: Patients with prior anti-PD-1, anti-PD-L1 or anti-CTLA-4 therapy were eligible; 35% to 50% had some.

V was trimmed by 1 base and J by 13 bases, leaving 7 bases between them. CDR1 and CDR2 from the germline V gene are SGHNT and YENEEA. The CDR3 has 10 amino acids. TCRdb's copy holds only in-frame clones and misses some; the assay was immunoSEQ multiplex PCR. Seen here are approximately 20,000 clones, around four fifths observed once, and the top ten hold approximately 10%. Baseline, cycle 4 day 1, and cycle 7 day 1 were the blood sampling points. The rearrangement joins TRBV11-3 to TRBJ1-2; D remains unclear. The starting material was CD4+ or CD8+ T cells sorted from blood, obtained in a trial of the OX40 agonist ivuxolimab. The receptor comes from an adult with an advanced solid tumor such as melanoma, head and neck, liver or kidney cancer. CDR3 region: CASSLAEVTF. CDR3 nucleotide sequence: TGTGCCAGCAGCTTAGCGGAGGTCACCTTC.